Listed below are T cell receptor beta chains from one sample, sequenced in a study of T-cell reconstitution after alpha-beta-depleted transplantation in children. TCRdb passed the PCR reads through MiXCR, listing each CDR3 protein once. The table shows around 420,000 distinct CDR3 sequences, with about 17% occurring only once. Sequencing used PBMCs, mostly from graft donor cells, obtained 360 days after TCRalphabeta/CD19-depleted stem cell transplant. The receptor set was obtained from a boy less than two years old who had a stem cell transplant for Wiskott-Aldrich syndrome, so the T cells may come from the graft donor. The CDR3 runs from the conserved cysteine through the conserved F or W. The order of the fields is clone size, V gene, D gene, J gene, CDR3 protein, CDR3 DNA. A D gene is named only where the DNA matches it firmly. Some rows mark clone size as missing; the rest say once, few, many or name a class of expanded clone.

few	TRBV5-1	TRBD1	TRBJ2-5	CASSPRQGLLQETQYF	TGCGCCAGCAGCCCAAGACAGGGCCTGCTCCAAGAGACCCAGTACTTC
-	TRBV4-3	-	TRBJ2-7	CASSQVLASYEQYF	TGCGCCAGCAGCCAAGTCCTAGCGTCCTACGAGCAGTACTTC
few	TRBV18	-	TRBJ2-7	CASSPKGTDLEQYF	TGTGCCAGCTCACCAAAAGGGACGGACTTGGAGCAGTACTTC
-	TRBV5-1	-	TRBJ2-1	CASSLASRGYNEQFF	TGCGCCAGCAGCTTGGCGTCCAGGGGCTACAATGAGCAGTTCTTC
-	TRBV15	-	TRBJ1-3	CATSRDRNSGNTIYF	TGTGCCACCAGCAGAGATAGGAACTCTGGAAACACCATATATTTT
few	TRBV5-1	-	TRBJ2-5	CASSLWTQGRETQYF	TGCGCCAGCAGCTTGTGGACTCAGGGGCGAGAGACCCAGTACTTC
-	TRBV4-1	-	TRBJ2-7	CASSQKAQEPRAYEQYF	TGCGCCAGCAGCCAAAAGGCCCAGGAGCCTAGAGCCTACGAGCAGTACTTC
few	TRBV13	TRBD1	TRBJ2-5	CASSSGTGGAETQYF	TGTGCCAGCAGCTCCGGGACAGGGGGGGCAGAGACCCAGTACTTC
-	TRBV20-1	-	TRBJ2-3	CSASARNTQYF	TGCAGTGCTAGTGCTAGGAATACGCAGTATTTT
many	TRBV12-3/TRBV12-4	-	TRBJ2-1	CASSSALPLSYNEQFF	TGTGCCAGCAGTTCGGCCCTTCCTCTCTCCTACAATGAGCAGTTCTTC
-	TRBV24-1	-	TRBJ1-1	CATSPGDRMNTEAFF	TGTGCCACCAGTCCGGGAGATCGTATGAACACTGAAGCTTTCTTT
-	TRBV6-2/TRBV6-3	-	TRBJ2-7	CASRTGRPYEQYF	TGTGCCAGCAGAACAGGGAGGCCCTACGAGCAGTACTTC
-	TRBV7-9	-	TRBJ2-1	CASSPTGSYNEQFF	TGTGCCAGCAGCCCGACAGGTTCCTACAATGAGCAGTTCTTC
few	TRBV3-1	-	TRBJ2-2	CASSQRSATGELFF	TGTGCCAGCAGCCAACGGAGTGCGACCGGGGAGCTGTTTTTT
-	TRBV5-1	TRBD1	TRBJ1-2	CASSLDPGQPYGYTF	TGCGCCAGCAGCTTGGACCCGGGACAGCCTTATGGCTACACCTTC
few	TRBV5-1	-	TRBJ2-5	CASSHRQGLQETQYF	TGCGCCAGCAGCCACAGACAGGGACTACAAGAGACCCAGTACTTC
-	TRBV12-3/TRBV12-4	TRBD1	TRBJ1-2	CASSPAGTGTSSNGYTF	TGTGCCAGCAGCCCAGCCGGGACAGGCACTTCCTCTAATGGCTACACCTTC
few	TRBV15	-	TRBJ2-7	CATSRVGSYEQYF	TGTGCCACCAGCAGAGTTGGTTCCTACGAGCAGTACTTC
-	TRBV5-1	-	TRBJ2-2	CASSLALSTGELFF	TGCGCCAGCAGCTTGGCCCTTAGCACCGGGGAGCTGTTTTTT
few	TRBV12-3/TRBV12-4	TRBD2	TRBJ2-3	CASSFGGGVDTQYF	TGTGCCAGCAGTTTCGGCGGGGGAGTAGATACGCAGTATTTT
-	TRBV29-1	TRBD1	TRBJ2-1	CSVEDYRGSSYNEQFF	TGCAGCGTTGAAGATTACAGGGGAAGCTCCTACAATGAGCAGTTCTTC
-	TRBV2	-	TRBJ2-5	CASRGEMGAGTQYF	TGTGCCAGCAGGGGGGAGATGGGTGCGGGGACCCAGTACTTC
-	TRBV4-1	TRBD2	TRBJ2-5	CASSQDSGGGQETQYF	TGCGCCAGCAGCCAAGATTCGGGGGGAGGCCAAGAGACCCAGTACTTC
-	TRBV15	-	TRBJ2-1	CATGEKAVWEQFF	TGTGCCACCGGCGAGAAGGCGGTATGGGAGCAGTTCTTC
-	TRBV20-1	TRBD2	TRBJ2-5	CGARDRTSGRETQYF	TGCGGTGCTAGAGATAGGACTAGCGGGAGGGAGACCCAGTACTTC
-	TRBV7-2	-	TRBJ1-1	CASRGKNTEAFF	TGTGCCAGCCGGGGAAAGAACACTGAAGCTTTCTTT
-	TRBV29-1	-	TRBJ2-5	CSVARGTKETQYF	TGCAGCGTTGCTAGGGGCACCAAAGAGACCCAGTACTTC
once	TRBV2	TRBD2	TRBJ2-3	CAISSPYGLAGSTDTQYF	TGTGCCATCAGTTCCCCCTACGGACTAGCGGGATCCACAGATACGCAGTATTTT
-	TRBV15	TRBD2	TRBJ2-7	CATSRVTGGIPRSYEQYF	TGTGCCACCAGCAGAGTAACGGGAGGGATTCCGCGCTCCTACGAGCAGTACTTC
-	TRBV2	-	TRBJ2-7	CASREPSDVQDEQYF	TGTGCCAGCAGGGAACCTTCGGACGTACAAGACGAGCAGTACTTC
-	TRBV29-1	-	TRBJ2-5	CSVEWWEAFQETQYF	TGCAGCGTTGAATGGTGGGAGGCCTTCCAAGAGACCCAGTACTTC
few	TRBV7-2	-	TRBJ2-1	CASSLAQYYNEQFF	TGTGCCAGCAGCTTAGCGCAATATTACAATGAGCAGTTCTTC
few	TRBV20-1	-	TRBJ2-3	CSAESTDTQYF	TGCAGTGCTGAGAGCACAGATACGCAGTATTTT
few	TRBV6-2/TRBV6-3	TRBD2	TRBJ2-6	CASSWSGTSGANVLTF	TGTGCCAGCAGTTGGAGCGGGACCTCTGGGGCCAACGTCCTGACTTTC
few	TRBV20-1	TRBD1	TRBJ1-2	CSARRTGINYGYTF	TGCAGTGCTAGGAGGACAGGAATTAACTATGGCTACACCTTC
few	TRBV7-9	TRBD2	TRBJ2-3	CASGPSGITDTQYF	TGTGCCTCAGGTCCTAGCGGAATCACAGATACGCAGTATTTT
-	TRBV12-3/TRBV12-4	-	TRBJ2-5	CASTPGGPQYF	TGTGCCAGCACCCCCGGGGGGCCCCAGTACTTC
-	TRBV6-1	-	TRBJ1-5	CASSPTGRNQPQHF	TGTGCCAGCAGCCCTACAGGGCGCAATCAGCCCCAGCATTTT
-	TRBV18	TRBD2	TRBJ2-4	CASSPRGRGPKNIQYF	TGTGCCAGCTCACCACGGGGGAGGGGACCCAAAAACATTCAGTACTTC
few	TRBV12-3/TRBV12-4	-	TRBJ2-7	CASSYRDQYYEQYF	TGTGCCAGCAGTTACAGGGACCAGTACTACGAGCAGTACTTC
few	TRBV2	TRBD1	TRBJ2-5	CASSGGQGAETQYF	TGTGCCAGCAGTGGGGGACAGGGGGCAGAGACCCAGTACTTC
-	TRBV27	-	TRBJ2-7	CASIPQAGHLYEQYF	TGTGCCAGCATCCCCCAGGCAGGTCACCTCTACGAGCAGTACTTC
-	TRBV29-1	-	TRBJ2-7	CSVGTGEAYEQYF	TGCAGCGTTGGCACAGGGGAGGCCTACGAGCAGTACTTC
few	TRBV10-3	-	TRBJ1-2	CASKKEGAEYGYTF	TGTGCCTCAAAAAAAGAAGGGGCGGAATATGGCTACACCTTC
-	TRBV12-3/TRBV12-4	TRBD2	TRBJ2-1	CASSSPRTSGRADEQFF	TGTGCCAGCAGTTCGCCGAGGACTAGCGGGAGGGCCGATGAGCAGTTCTTC
-	TRBV20-1	TRBD2	TRBJ2-3	CSALAGLSTDTQYF	TGCAGTGCTCTAGCGGGACTTAGCACAGATACGCAGTATTTT
-	TRBV14	-	TRBJ2-1	CASSQVGRGLRFF	TGTGCCAGCAGCCAAGTTGGTCGGGGACTGAGGTTCTTC
-	TRBV3-1	-	TRBJ2-6	CASSQGLGSGANVLTF	TGTGCCAGCAGCCAAGGACTAGGCTCTGGGGCCAACGTCCTGACTTTC
few	TRBV5-1	-	TRBJ2-2	CASSLAYQAYREAGELFF	TGCGCCAGCAGCTTGGCCTATCAAGCCTACAGGGAAGCCGGGGAGCTGTTTTTT
few	TRBV10-3	-	TRBJ2-2	CAIKTTANTGELFF	TGTGCCATCAAAACTACTGCAAACACCGGGGAGCTGTTTTTT
many	TRBV29-1	-	TRBJ2-3	CSVGGRLTDTQYF	TGCAGCGTTGGAGGCAGACTCACAGATACGCAGTATTTT
many	TRBV4-1	-	TRBJ2-7	CASSPLTGREQYF	TGCGCCAGCAGCCCTCTGACAGGGAGGGAGCAGTACTTC
many	TRBV24-1	-	TRBJ2-7	CATSDFRGYEQYF	TGTGCCACCAGTGATTTCAGGGGCTACGAGCAGTACTTC
-	TRBV28	-	TRBJ2-7	CASRLRQSGVYEQYF	TGTGCCAGTAGATTAAGACAGTCTGGGGTCTACGAGCAGTACTTC
-	TRBV5-1	TRBD1	TRBJ1-1	CASSFGQGKVNTEAFF	TGCGCCAGCAGCTTTGGACAGGGGAAGGTGAACACTGAAGCTTTCTTT
-	TRBV12-3/TRBV12-4	-	TRBJ2-1	CASSYGAGALTYNEQFF	TGTGCCAGCAGCTACGGGGCGGGGGCATTGACCTACAATGAGCAGTTCTTC
many	TRBV10-3	TRBD2	TRBJ2-7	CAISATSNEQYF	TGTGCCATCAGTGCGACTAGCAACGAGCAGTACTTC
-	TRBV18	-	TRBJ2-1	CASSPPGPLLYDEQFF	TGTGCCAGCTCACCACCGGGACCGCTACTTTACGATGAGCAGTTCTTC